The clone carrying this TCR beta chain was counted once. These data are taken from a study of blood T cells in healthy people across ages. The CDR3 spans 15 residues. The germline CDR1 and CDR2 sequences are MNHEY and SMNVEV (reference sequence). The V segment lost 4 bases and the J segment 5 bases; nucleotides outside the gene matches: 3. Then a second PCR, running about 6 to 12 cycles, was carried out with a sample-barcoded 5' primer and a J-beta primer mix. MiXCR was run by TCRdb on the 5' RACE reads, yielding one entry per CDR3 protein. The repertoire includes fewer than 750,000 distinct CDR3 sequences, around half of them detected once, and roughly 25% sits in the top ten.

This clonotype was sampled from a man older than 75 in good health. This sequence joins TRBV27 and TRBJ2-1; 12 nucleotides line up with TRBD1. Sequenced material: blood. The CDR3 DNA sequence: TGTGCCAGCAGTTCAGGGACAGGGGGCCACAATGAGCAGTTCTTC. Translation gives CASSSGTGGHNEQFF.